The T cell receptor beta chain under discussion was sequenced for a study of spatial heterogeneity in lung cancer. Looking at the study overall: Alpha-chain sequences were detected in numbers that were consistently lower than beta-chain sequences.

In germline, CDR1 is SGHRS, CDR2 YFSETQ. The CDR3 length is 15 residues. Trimming removed 0 bases from V and 5 bases from J; junction bases left unmatched: 3. Documented time point: blood at routine non-recurrence follow-up after resection. Whole RNA, which was extracted from tumor, nontumor lung tissue or frozen PBMC, was sequenced without any cell sorting. This clonotype was picked up many times. Every TCR cDNA molecule bore its own unique molecular identifier. TCRdb ran MiXCR on the 5' RACE reads and lists one entry per CDR3 protein. The sample shows under 150,000 distinct CDR3 sequences, over 9% of them seen only once.

This sequence joins TRBV5-1 and TRBJ2-1, with 9 bases lining up with TRBD1. The specimen comprised PBMCs, sampled at follow-up. The clonotype was recovered from a male donor with early-stage non-small cell lung cancer. The CDR3 DNA sequence: TGCGCCAGCAGCTTGGGGGACAGGGAAAACAATGAGCAGTTCTTC. This translates into CASSLGDRENNEQFF. Full variable domain (rest looked up from reference TRBV5-1 and TRBJ2-1): KAGVTQTPRYLIKTRGQQVTLSCSPISGHRSVSWYQQTPGQGLQFLFEYFSETQRNKGNFPGRFSGRQFSNSRSEMNVSTLELGDSALYLCASSLGDRENNEQFFGPGTRLTVL.